These 16 T cell receptor beta chains originate from one sample sequenced in a study of CXCR3-negative and CXCR3-positive naive CD8 T cells. UMI-labeled 5' RACE yielded the TRB cDNA libraries. TCRdb re-called the 5' RACE reads; one entry per CDR3 protein, DNA not given. The repertoire table contains around 140,000 distinct CDR3 sequences. The sample was naive CXCR3- CD8+ T cells from blood. Subset given: CD45RO-CCR7+CD27+CD95- naive CD8+ T cells lacking CXCR3 (TNR3-). The receptor set was obtained from a human donor in good health. Some clones in this sample may be carry-over from other donors' samples.

The chain has TRBV29-1 and TRBJ2-7. The germline gives CDR1 SQVTM, CDR2 ANQGSEA. The CDR3 loop spans 14 amino acids. The chain's CDR3 is CSVEDHGSSYEQYF.

V and J are TRBV4-3 and TRBJ1-1; TCRdb outputs TRBD1, but without DNA this stays unchecked. This CDR3 is built from 15 residues. The germline gives CDR1 LGHNA, CDR2 YSLEER. This CDR3 reads CASTAARAMNTEAFF.

The V call is TRBV12-3 or TRBV12-4, the J call TRBJ2-5; TCRdb names TRBD2, which stays unverified in the absence of DNA. This CDR3 region has 15 residues. CDR3 protein: CASSPGTWRVETQYF.

CDR3 amino acids: CASRTGEGNEQFF. This sequence joins TRBV25-1 and TRBJ2-1; TCRdb names TRBD1, which stays unverified in the absence of DNA. Germline V gives CDR1 MGHDK, CDR2 SYGVNS. This CDR3 is built from 13 residues.

The V gene is TRBV5-6, the J gene TRBJ2-5; TCRdb picks TRBD1, but there is no DNA to check that call. The CDR3 contains 14 residues. In germline, CDR1 is SGHDT, CDR2 YYEEEE. The CDR3 spells CASSFGTGIETQYF.

The gene calls are TRBV12-3 or TRBV12-4 and TRBJ1-2; TCRdb lists TRBD1, though no DNA is available to test this call. The length of the CDR3 is 15 residues. The CDR3 region is CASTQGQGNSWTYTF.

The V gene is TRBV12-3 or TRBV12-4, the J gene TRBJ2-1; TCRdb returns TRBD1, unconfirmable since there is no DNA. The CDR3 has 12 residues. The CDR3 is CASSSPTGEQFF.

The genes are TRBV4-3 and TRBJ1-2; TCRdb reports TRBD1, a call that lacks DNA to check it against. CDR3 length: 16 amino acids. Germline CDR1 and CDR2: LGHNA and YSLEER. The CDR3 sequence is CASSQAPQGAPYGYTF.

The chain combines TRBV7-9 with TRBJ2-4; TCRdb proposes TRBD1, but this gene call is untestable without DNA. CDR3 length: 14 amino acids. Germline CDR1 reads SEHNR; CDR2 reads FQNEAQ (reference sequence). This chain's CDR3 is CASSQDRGTYIQYF.

The chain employs TRBV29-1 and TRBJ2-7; TCRdb picks TRBD1, but there is no DNA to check that call. The CDR3 extends over 14 amino acids. Germline CDR1 SQVTM, CDR2 ANQGSEA. The CDR3 loop is CSVGIGQGAYEQYF.

The chain joins TRBV29-1 to TRBJ2-7; TCRdb proposes TRBD1, but this gene call is untestable without DNA. The CDR3 totals 14 residues. The germline V gene has CDR1 SQVTM and CDR2 ANQGSEA. CDR3 loop: CSVTRQGVGYEQYF.

The CDR3 sequence: CAWSITGNTEAFF. This rearrangement joins TRBV30 to TRBJ1-1. There are 13 residues in the CDR3. Per the germline V gene, CDR1 is GTSNPN and CDR2 is SVGIG (reference sequence).

V usage is TRBV20-1 and J usage is TRBJ2-1; TCRdb proposes TRBD1, but this gene call is untestable without DNA. This CDR3 is 18 amino acids long. The germline V gene has CDR1 DFQATT and CDR2 SNEGSKA (reference sequence). The CDR3 sequence is CSASQEQGQEVVDNEQFF.

The V call is TRBV6-4, the J call TRBJ2-5; TCRdb gives TRBD1 as the D gene, but with no DNA this cannot be confirmed. In germline, CDR1 is MRHNA, CDR2 SNTAGT. The CDR3 contains 16 residues. The CDR3: CASSKKSRDRQETQYF.

This chain connects TRBV11-2 to TRBJ1-2. CDR3 length: 14 amino acids. Germline CDR1 reads SGHAT; CDR2 reads FQNNGV. The CDR3 protein is CASSSAVLNYGYTF.

The CDR3 spells CAISDVGQPNTEAFF. The genes are TRBV10-3 and TRBJ1-1; TCRdb picks TRBD1, but there is no DNA to check that call. Germline CDR1 is ENHRY and CDR2 is SYGVKD. This CDR3 contains 15 residues.